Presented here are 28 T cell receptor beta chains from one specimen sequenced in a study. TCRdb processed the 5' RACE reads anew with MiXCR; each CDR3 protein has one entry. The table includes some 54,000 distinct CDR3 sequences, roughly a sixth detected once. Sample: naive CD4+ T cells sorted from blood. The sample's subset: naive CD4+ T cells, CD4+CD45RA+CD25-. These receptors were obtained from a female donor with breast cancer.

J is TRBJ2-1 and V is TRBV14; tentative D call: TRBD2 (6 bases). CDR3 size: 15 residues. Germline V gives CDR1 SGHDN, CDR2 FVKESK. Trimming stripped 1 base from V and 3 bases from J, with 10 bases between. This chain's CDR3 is CASSQGGGVYNEQFF. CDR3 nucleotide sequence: TGTGCCAGCAGCCAAGGTGGCGGGGTCTACAATGAGCAGTTCTTC.

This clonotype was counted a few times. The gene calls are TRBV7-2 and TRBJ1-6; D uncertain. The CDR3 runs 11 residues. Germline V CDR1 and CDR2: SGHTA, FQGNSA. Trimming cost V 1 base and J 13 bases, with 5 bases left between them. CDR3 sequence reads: CASSLVGPLHF. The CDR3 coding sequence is TGTGCCAGCAGCTTAGTGGGTCCCCTCCACTTT.

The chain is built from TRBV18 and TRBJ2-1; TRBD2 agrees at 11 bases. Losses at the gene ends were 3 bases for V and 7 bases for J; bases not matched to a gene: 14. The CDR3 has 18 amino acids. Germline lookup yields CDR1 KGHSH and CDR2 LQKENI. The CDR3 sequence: CASSPSYPTSGSSNEQFF. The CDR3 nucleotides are TGTGCCAGCTCACCCAGCTACCCTACTAGCGGGAGTTCAAATGAGCAGTTCTTC.

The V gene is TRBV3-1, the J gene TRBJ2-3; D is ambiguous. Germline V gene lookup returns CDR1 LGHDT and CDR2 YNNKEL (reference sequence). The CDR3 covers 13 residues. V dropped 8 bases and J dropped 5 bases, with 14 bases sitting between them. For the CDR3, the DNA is TGTGCCAGCGAGCCCGCCGATAGAGATACGCAGTATTTT. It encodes CASEPADRDTQYF.

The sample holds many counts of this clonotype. The chain's CDR3 is CASSFTTDTQYF. The CDR3 DNA is TGTGCCAGCAGCTTCACAACAGATACGCAGTATTTT. The V call is TRBV5-4, the J call TRBJ2-3; D remains unclear. The CDR3 runs to 12 residues. Trimming left V 2 bases short and J 3 bases short, with 4 bases between. Germline CDR1 and CDR2: SGHNT and YYREEE (reference sequence).

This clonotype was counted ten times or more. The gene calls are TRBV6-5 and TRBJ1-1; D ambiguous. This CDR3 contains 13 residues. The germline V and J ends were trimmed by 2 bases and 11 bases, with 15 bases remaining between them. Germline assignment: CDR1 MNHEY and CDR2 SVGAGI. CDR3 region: CASSYEMGFFAFF. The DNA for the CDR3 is TGTGCCAGCAGTTACGAGATGGGTTTCTTCGCTTTCTTT.

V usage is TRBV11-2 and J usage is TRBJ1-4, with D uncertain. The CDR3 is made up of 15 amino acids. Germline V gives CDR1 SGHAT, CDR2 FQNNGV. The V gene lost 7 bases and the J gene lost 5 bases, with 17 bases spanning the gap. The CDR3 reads CASNPGSLGNEKLFF. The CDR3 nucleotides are TGTGCCAGCAACCCTGGGAGTCTTGGGAATGAAAAACTGTTTTTT.

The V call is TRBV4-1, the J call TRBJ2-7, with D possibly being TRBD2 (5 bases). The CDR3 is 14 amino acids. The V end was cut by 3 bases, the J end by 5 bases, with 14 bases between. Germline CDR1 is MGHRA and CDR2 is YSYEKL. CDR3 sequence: CASSQIGIPHEQYF. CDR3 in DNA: TGCGCCAGCAGCCAGATCGGGATCCCACACGAGCAGTACTTC.

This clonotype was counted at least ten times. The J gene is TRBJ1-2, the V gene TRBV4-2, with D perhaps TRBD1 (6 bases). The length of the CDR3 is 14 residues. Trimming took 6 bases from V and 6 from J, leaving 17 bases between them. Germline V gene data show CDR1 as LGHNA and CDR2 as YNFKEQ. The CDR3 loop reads CASSRGGGEDGYTF. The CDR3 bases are TGTGCCAGCAGTCGTGGGGGGGGCGAAGATGGCTACACCTTC.

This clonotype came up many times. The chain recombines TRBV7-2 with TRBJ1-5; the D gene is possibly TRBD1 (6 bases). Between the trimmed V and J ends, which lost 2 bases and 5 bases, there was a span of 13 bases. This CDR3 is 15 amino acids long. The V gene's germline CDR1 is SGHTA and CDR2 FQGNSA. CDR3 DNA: TGTGCCAGCAGCTTATATCGGACAGTTGATCAGCCCCAGCATTTT. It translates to CASSLYRTVDQPQHF.

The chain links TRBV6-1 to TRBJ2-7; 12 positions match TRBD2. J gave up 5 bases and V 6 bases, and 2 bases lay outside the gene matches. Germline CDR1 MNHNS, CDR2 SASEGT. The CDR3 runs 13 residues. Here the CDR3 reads CASRTSGSHEQYF. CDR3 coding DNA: TGTGCCAGCAGGACTAGCGGGAGTCACGAGCAGTACTTC.

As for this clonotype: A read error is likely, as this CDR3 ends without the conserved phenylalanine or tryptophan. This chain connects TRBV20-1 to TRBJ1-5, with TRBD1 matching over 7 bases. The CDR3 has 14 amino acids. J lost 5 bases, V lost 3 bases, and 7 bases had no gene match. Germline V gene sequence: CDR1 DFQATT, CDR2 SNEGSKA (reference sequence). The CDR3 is CSASFGQDYQPQHS. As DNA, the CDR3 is TGCAGTGCTAGTTTCGGACAGGATTATCAGCCCCAGCATTCT.

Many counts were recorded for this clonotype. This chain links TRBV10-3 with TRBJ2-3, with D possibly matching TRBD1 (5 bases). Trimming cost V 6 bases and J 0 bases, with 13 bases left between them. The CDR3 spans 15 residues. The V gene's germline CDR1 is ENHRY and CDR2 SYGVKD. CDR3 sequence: CAISQGLGSTDTQYF. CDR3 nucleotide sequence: TGTGCCATCAGCCAGGGCCTCGGAAGCACAGATACGCAGTATTTT.

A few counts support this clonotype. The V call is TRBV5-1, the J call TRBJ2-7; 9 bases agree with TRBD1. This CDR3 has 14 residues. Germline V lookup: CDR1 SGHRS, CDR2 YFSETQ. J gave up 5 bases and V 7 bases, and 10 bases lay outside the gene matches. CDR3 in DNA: TGCGCCAGCGGTACAGGGGGCGCATCGGACGAGCAGTACTTC. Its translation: CASGTGGASDEQYF.

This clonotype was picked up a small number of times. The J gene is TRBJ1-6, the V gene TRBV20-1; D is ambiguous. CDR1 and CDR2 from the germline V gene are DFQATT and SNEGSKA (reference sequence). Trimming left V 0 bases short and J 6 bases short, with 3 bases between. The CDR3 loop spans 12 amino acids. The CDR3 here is CSARDTNSPLHF. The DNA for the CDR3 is TGCAGTGCTAGAGACACTAATTCACCCCTCCACTTT.

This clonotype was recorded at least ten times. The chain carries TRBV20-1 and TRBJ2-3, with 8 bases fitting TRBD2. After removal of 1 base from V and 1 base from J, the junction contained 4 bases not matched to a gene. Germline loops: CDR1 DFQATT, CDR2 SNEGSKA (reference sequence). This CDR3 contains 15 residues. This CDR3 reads CSARGPAGGTDTQYF. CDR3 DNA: TGCAGTGCTAGAGGCCCAGCGGGGGGCACAGATACGCAGTATTTT.

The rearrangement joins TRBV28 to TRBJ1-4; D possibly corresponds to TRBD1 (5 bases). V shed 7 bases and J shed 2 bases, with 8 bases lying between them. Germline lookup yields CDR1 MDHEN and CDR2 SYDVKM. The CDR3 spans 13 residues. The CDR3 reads CASMGVTNEKLFF. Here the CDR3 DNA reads TGTGCCAGCATGGGGGTCACTAATGAAAAACTGTTTTTT.

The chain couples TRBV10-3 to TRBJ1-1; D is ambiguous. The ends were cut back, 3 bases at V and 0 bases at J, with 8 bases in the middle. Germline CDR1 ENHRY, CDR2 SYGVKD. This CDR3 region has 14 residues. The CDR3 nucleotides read TGTGCCATCAGTGATGGTGAACTGAACACTGAAGCTTTCTTT. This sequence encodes CAISDGELNTEAFF.

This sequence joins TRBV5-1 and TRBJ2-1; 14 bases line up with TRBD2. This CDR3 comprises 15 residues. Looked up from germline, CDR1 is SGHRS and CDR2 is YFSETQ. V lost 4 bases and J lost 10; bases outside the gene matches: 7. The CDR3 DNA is TGCGCCAGCAGCCCGGGGACTAGCGGGGGTGTGGAGCAGTTCTTC. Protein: CASSPGTSGGVEQFF.

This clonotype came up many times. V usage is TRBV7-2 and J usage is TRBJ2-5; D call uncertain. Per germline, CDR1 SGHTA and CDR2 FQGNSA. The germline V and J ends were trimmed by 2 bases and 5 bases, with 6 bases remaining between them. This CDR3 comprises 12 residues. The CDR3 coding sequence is TGTGCCAGCAGCTTAATGGGGGAGACCCAGTACTTC. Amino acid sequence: CASSLMGETQYF.

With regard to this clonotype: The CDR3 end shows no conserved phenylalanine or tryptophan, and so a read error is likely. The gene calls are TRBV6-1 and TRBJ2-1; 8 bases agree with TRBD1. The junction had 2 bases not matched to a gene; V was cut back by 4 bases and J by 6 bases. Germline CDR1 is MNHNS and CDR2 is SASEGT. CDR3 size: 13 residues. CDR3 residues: CASSAGTGNEQFL. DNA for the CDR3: TGTGCCAGCAGTGCCGGGACAGGCAATGAGCAGTTCCTC.

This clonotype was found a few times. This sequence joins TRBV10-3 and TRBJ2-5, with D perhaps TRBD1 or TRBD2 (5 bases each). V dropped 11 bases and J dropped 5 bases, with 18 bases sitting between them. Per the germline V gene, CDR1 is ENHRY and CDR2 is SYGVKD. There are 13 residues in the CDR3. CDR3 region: CAARGGLTETQYF. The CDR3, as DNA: TGTGCCGCCCGGGGCGGCCTAACGGAGACCCAGTACTTC.

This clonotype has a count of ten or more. The CDR3 nucleotides read TGTGCCAGCAGCCCTGGGAGCACAGATACGCAGTATTTT. This translates into CASSPGSTDTQYF. This sequence joins TRBV7-6 and TRBJ2-3; D remains unclear. The CDR3 is made up of 13 amino acids. Germline V CDR1 and CDR2: SGHVS, FNYEAQ. V was clipped by 5 bases and J by 0 bases, with 6 bases between them.

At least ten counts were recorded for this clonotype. CDR3 region: CASSRRQGSEAFF. As DNA, the CDR3 is TGTGCCAGCAGTCGACGGCAGGGATCTGAAGCTTTCTTT. This sequence joins TRBV6-6 and TRBJ1-1; weak D call: TRBD1 (5 bases). The CDR3 is 13 residues long. The V end lost 5 bases, the J end lost 6 bases, and 13 bases lay between the germline ends. Germline assignment: CDR1 MNHNY and CDR2 SVGAGI (reference sequence).

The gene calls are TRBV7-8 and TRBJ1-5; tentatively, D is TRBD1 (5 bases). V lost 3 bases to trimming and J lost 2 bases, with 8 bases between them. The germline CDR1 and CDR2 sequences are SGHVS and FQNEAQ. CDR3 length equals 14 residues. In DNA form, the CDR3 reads TGTGCCAGCAGCTTCCGGGACGGCAATCAGCCCCAGCATTTT. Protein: CASSFRDGNQPQHF.

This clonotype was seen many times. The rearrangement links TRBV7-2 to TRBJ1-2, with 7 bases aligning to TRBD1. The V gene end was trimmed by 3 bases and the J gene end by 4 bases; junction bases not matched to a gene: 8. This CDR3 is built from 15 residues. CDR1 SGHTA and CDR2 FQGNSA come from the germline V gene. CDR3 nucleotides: TGTGCCAGCAGCTTTAGCCAGGGGGGGGCCTATGGCTACACCTTC. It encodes CASSFSQGGAYGYTF.

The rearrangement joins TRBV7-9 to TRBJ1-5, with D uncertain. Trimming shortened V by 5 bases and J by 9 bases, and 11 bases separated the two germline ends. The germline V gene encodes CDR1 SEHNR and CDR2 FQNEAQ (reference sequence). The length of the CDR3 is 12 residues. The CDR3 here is CASSPDRGPQHF. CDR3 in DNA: TGTGCCAGCAGCCCAGACCGGGGGCCCCAGCATTTT.

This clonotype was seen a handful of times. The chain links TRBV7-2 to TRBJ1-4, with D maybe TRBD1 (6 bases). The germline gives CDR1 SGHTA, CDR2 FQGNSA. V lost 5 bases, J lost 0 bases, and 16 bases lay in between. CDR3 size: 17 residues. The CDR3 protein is CASSPSRTVATNEKLFF. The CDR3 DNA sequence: TGTGCCAGCAGCCCTTCTCGGACAGTAGCAACTAATGAAAAACTGTTTTTT.